This T cell receptor (beta chain) was identified during a study of blood T cell repertoires in COVID-19. Study overall: Italy, Spain and the United States were the sources of the convalescent and acute COVID-19 samples. Sources were T cells, B-cell-depleted T cells, or PBMCs; the material itself was cDNA or gDNA.

In the source study's methods: From reference gene primer amplification, estimates of nucleated cell counts were derived. Sequenced by immunoSEQ multiplex PCR; TCRdb stores in-frame clones only, minus some. V, J and clone size derive from that table, while D and trimming were established from the DNA sequence. The data show 40,000 or so clones, roughly nine tenths seen once. CDR3 length: 14 residues. Germline V CDR1 and CDR2: GTSNPN, SVGIG (reference sequence). The V and J ends lost 2 bases and 2 bases, in that order; junction bases with no gene match: 2. V gene TRBV30 combines with J gene TRBJ2-1; 8 bases line up with TRBD2. The TCR comes from a man aged 30-40 years with active or convalescent COVID-19. The sequencing input was peripheral blood. The CDR3 sequence: CAWSRGLAYNEQFF. In DNA form, the CDR3 reads TGTGCCTGGAGTAGGGGACTAGCCTACAATGAGCAGTTCTTC.